This T cell receptor (beta chain) was recorded in a study of cytomegalovirus exposure and HLA in healthy donors. Across the whole study: It was reported in a later analysis that the same platform had been used for the 110 or so validation repertoires as for the roughly 670 first-cohort repertoires.

J gave up 7 bases and V 3 bases, and 8 bases lay outside the gene matches. The CDR3 is 15 residues long. The germline CDR1 and CDR2 sequences are MDHEN and SYDVKM. TCRdb's table, derived via immunoSEQ multiplex PCR, lists solely in-frame clones and lacks some. The repertoire holds tens of thousands of clones, with around 97% as singletons. Turning to this clone: Its antigen remains unidentified.

Study observations and caveats: In the approximately 130 validation repertoires, about 95% of cluster scores exceeded 0, per a later analysis.

Sequences were obtained from PBMCs. The TCR comes from a man aged 25 to 45 in good health and CMV-seropositive. This chain uses TRBV28 with TRBJ1-5; 8 nucleotides line up with TRBD1. CDR3 nucleotide sequence: TGTGCCAGCAGTTTCAGGGGGCGAGGTGTCCAGCCCCAGCATTTT. This codes for CASSFRGRGVQPQHF.